The 25 T cell receptor beta chains given below trace back to one sample, sequenced in a study of PD-1 blockade in mismatch repair-deficient tumors. Clones were read by immunoSEQ multiplex PCR, and TCRdb kept only the in-frame ones, dropping some. The sample comprises approximately 40,000 clones, around 79% of which are singletons, and approximately 22% rests with the top ten. The sequenced sample was peripheral blood, obtained 4 weeks after starting pembrolizumab. Receptor source: an adult with mismatch repair-deficient cancer.

This clone is labeled medium-sized (0.01 to 0.1%). This chain uses TRBV5-1 with TRBJ1-1; 7 bases fit TRBD1. Germline trimming cut 4 bases from V and 1 base from J; bases unmatched to any gene: 10. Germline V lookup: CDR1 SGHRS, CDR2 YFSETQ. This CDR3 has 16 residues. In nucleotides, the CDR3 is TGCGCCAGCAGCACCGCCCGACAGGGCGAGAACACTGAAGCTTTCTTT. This sequence encodes CASSTARQGENTEAFF.

The CDR3: CASSVASSGRVGEQFF. The CDR3 coding sequence is TGTGCCAGCAGCGTAGCTAGCAGCGGGAGGGTGGGTGAGCAGTTCTTC. The chain uses TRBV9 and TRBJ2-1; the match to TRBD2 covers 10 bases. Germline CDR1 SGDLS, CDR2 YYNGEE. The junction had 9 bases not matched to a gene; V was cut back by 0 bases and J by 9 bases. CDR3 length equals 16 residues.

The chain links TRBV7-9 to TRBJ1-2; D unresolved. The CDR3 contains 13 residues. Trimming shortened V by 5 bases and J by 8 bases, and 15 bases separated the two germline ends. Germline V lookup: CDR1 SEHNR, CDR2 FQNEAQ (reference sequence). CDR3 in amino acids: CASSPDGDVGYTF. The CDR3 DNA reads as TGTGCCAGCAGCCCGGACGGAGATGTAGGCTACACCTTC.

The rearrangement links TRBV30 to TRBJ1-3; D remains ambiguous. This CDR3 spans 14 amino acids. Germline V gene sequence: CDR1 GTSNPN, CDR2 SVGIG (reference sequence). The V gene lost 0 bases and the J gene lost 1 base, with 7 bases spanning the gap. The CDR3: CAWSVLGSGNTIYF. Here the CDR3 DNA reads TGTGCCTGGAGTGTACTAGGGTCTGGAAACACCATATATTTT. The variable domain in full, with the rest retrieved from reference TRBV30 and TRBJ1-3, is SQTIHQWPATLVQPVGSPLSLECTVEGTSNPNLYWYRQAAGRGLQLLFYSVGIGQISSEVPQNLSASRPQDRQFILSSKKLLLSDSGFYLCAWSVLGSGNTIYFGEGSWLTVV.

This clone was picked up one time. This chain links TRBV6-1 with TRBJ2-3; 11 positions agree with TRBD1. The V and J ends lost 1 base and 4 bases, in that order; junction bases with no gene match: 1. Looked up from germline, CDR1 is MNHNS and CDR2 is SASEGT. This CDR3 region has 15 residues. The CDR3 DNA sequence: TGTGCCAGCAGTGAAGGGACAGGGGGCGCAGATACGCAGTATTTT. It codes for CASSEGTGGADTQYF.

The chain recombines TRBV15 with TRBJ1-3; a weak D match, TRBD1 (5 bases). The CDR3 spans 12 residues. CDR1 is LNHNV and CDR2 is YYDKDF in the germline V gene (reference sequence). V lost 5 bases and J 4 bases, leaving 6 bases between the germline ends. CDR3 residues: CATSRQGNTIYF. The DNA for the CDR3 is TGTGCCACCAGCCGACAGGGAAACACCATATATTTT.

This clone showed up just a few times. The chain is built from TRBV7-2 and TRBJ1-4, with 8 bases matching TRBD1. CDR1 is SGHTA and CDR2 is FQGNSA in the germline V gene. CDR3 length equals 15 residues. Trimming cost V 5 bases and J 3 bases; bases outside gene matches: 5. The CDR3 DNA reads TGTGCCAGCAGCGCGACAGGGGTGGCTAATGAAAAACTGTTTTTT. This sequence encodes CASSATGVANEKLFF.

V usage is TRBV2 and J usage is TRBJ2-7; perhaps TRBD1 as D (5 bases). Per the germline V gene, CDR1 is SNHLY and CDR2 is FYNNEI. Trimming pared 8 bases from V and 6 bases from J, leaving 17 bases between. The CDR3 extends over 13 amino acids. The CDR3 DNA reads TGTGCCAGCTTTTTCTACAGGTCTAGCGAGCAGTACTTC. This sequence encodes CASFFYRSSEQYF.

The CDR3 DNA sequence: TGTGCCAGCTTGGTTGGCACCGGGGAGCTGTTTTTT. Amino acids: CASLVGTGELFF. This chain joins TRBV18 and TRBJ2-2; D remains ambiguous. CDR1 and CDR2 from the germline V gene are KGHSH and LQKENI. This CDR3 has 12 residues. The germline V and J ends were trimmed by 7 bases and 4 bases, with 7 bases remaining between them.

The rearrangement links TRBV7-8 to TRBJ2-1; D is possibly TRBD2 (6 bases). The germline V gene encodes CDR1 SGHVS and CDR2 FQNEAQ. Trimming removed 2 bases from V and 6 bases from J, with 14 bases in between. CDR3 length: 15 amino acids. The CDR3 here is CASSLSGRRGNEQFF. In DNA, the CDR3 is TGTGCCAGCAGCTTATCCGGGAGACGTGGCAATGAGCAGTTCTTC.

The chain's CDR3 is CASSESSTAGNTIYF. As DNA, the CDR3 is TGCGCCAGCAGTGAGTCCTCGACGGCGGGAAACACCATATATTTT. The chain recombines TRBV10-2 with TRBJ1-3, with D unresolved. The CDR3 covers 15 residues. The V gene lost 0 bases and the J gene lost 4 bases, with 10 bases spanning the gap. Per the germline V gene, CDR1 is WSHSY and CDR2 is SAAADI.

This chain joins TRBV28 and TRBJ2-1; the match to TRBD2 covers 10 bases. The trim removed 5 bases at V and 4 bases at J, leaving 8 bases unmatched. The CDR3 covers 16 residues. CDR1 is MDHEN and CDR2 is SYDVKM in the germline V gene. CDR3 in DNA: TGTGCCAGCAGTCTTCTAGCGGGAGCAAATTACAATGAGCAGTTCTTC. It specifies CASSLLAGANYNEQFF.

The chain recombines TRBV6-5 with TRBJ2-7; 7 bases fit TRBD1. The length of the CDR3 is 11 residues. The V and J ends lost 7 bases and 6 bases, in that order; junction bases with no gene match: 3. Germline CDR1 and CDR2: MNHEY and SVGAGI. The CDR3 DNA reads as TGTGCCAGCATGACAGGGCGCGAGCAGTACTTC. Its translation is CASMTGREQYF.

This clone turned up a few times. The genes are TRBV29-1 and TRBJ2-7, with TRBD2 matching 13 bases. The V gene's germline CDR1 is SQVTM and CDR2 ANQGSEA. Losses at the gene ends were 5 bases for V and 4 bases for J; bases not matched to a gene: 11. CDR3 length: 16 amino acids. CDR3 DNA sequence: TGCAGCGTTTCCGGGACTAGCGGGGTTTCTTCTTACGAGCAGTACTTC. Translation gives CSVSGTSGVSSYEQYF.

The rearrangement links TRBV7-9 to TRBJ2-7; TRBD1 might be the D (6 bases). Germline CDR1 SEHNR, CDR2 FQNEAQ (reference sequence). Trimming removed 4 bases from V and 3 bases from J, with 10 bases in between. The CDR3 consists of 13 residues. The CDR3 spells CASSSQGLYEQYF. CDR3 DNA sequence: TGTGCCAGCAGCTCTCAGGGGCTCTACGAGCAGTACTTC.

The chain is built from TRBV5-6 and TRBJ2-5; 9 bases line up with TRBD1. This CDR3 contains 15 residues. The V gene's germline CDR1 is SGHDT and CDR2 YYEEEE. V lost 1 base, J lost 5 bases, and 6 bases stayed unmatched. The CDR3 reads CASSLLGTGHETQYF. Here the CDR3 DNA reads TGTGCCAGCAGCTTGTTAGGGACAGGGCACGAGACCCAGTACTTC.

The V and J genes are TRBV13 and TRBJ2-7, with 10 bases lining up with TRBD2. There are 15 residues in the CDR3. Germline V gene data show CDR1 as PRHDT and CDR2 as FYEKMQ (reference sequence). With V trimmed by 5 bases and J by 3 bases, 7 bases remained unmatched. The CDR3 sequence is CASSRTSGGIYEQYF. Written as DNA, the CDR3 is TGTGCCAGCAGCCGGACTAGCGGAGGGATCTACGAGCAGTACTTC.

The genes are TRBV7-2 and TRBJ1-1; unclear D gene. Germline CDR1 and CDR2: SGHTA and FQGNSA. The CDR3 covers 11 residues. V lost 4 bases and J 6 bases, leaving 6 bases between the germline ends. The DNA for the CDR3 is TGTGCCAGCAGCTCGCAAGCTGAAGCTTTCTTT. Translated: CASSSQAEAFF. The full variable domain, in which reference TRBV7-2 and TRBJ1-1 provide the parts outside the CDR3, is GAGVSQSPSNKVTEKGKDVELRCDPISGHTALYWYRQSLGQGLEFLIYFQGNSAPDKSGLPSDRFSAERTGGSVSTLTIQRTQQEDSAVYLCASSSQAEAFFGQGTRLTVV.

The rearrangement joins TRBV4-2 to TRBJ2-1; 9 bases match TRBD1. V shed 1 base and J 5 bases; nucleotides not matched to a gene: 3. The CDR3 is 15 amino acids. Germline assignment: CDR1 LGHNA and CDR2 YNFKEQ. CDR3 sequence: CASSQAGQGNNEQFF. As DNA, the CDR3 is TGTGCCAGCAGCCAAGCAGGACAGGGGAACAATGAGCAGTTCTTC.

The chain couples TRBV18 to TRBJ1-1; D is unclear. CDR1 is KGHSH and CDR2 is LQKENI in the germline V gene. The CDR3 is 13 amino acids. With 5 bases removed from V and 2 bases from J, the gap between germline ends came to 9 bases. The CDR3 protein is CASSSDGNTEAFF. The CDR3 DNA reads as TGTGCCAGCTCATCGGACGGAAACACTGAAGCTTTCTTT.

This chain joins TRBV6-5 and TRBJ2-7; D is unresolved. The length of the CDR3 is 13 residues. V lost 5 bases to trimming and J lost 7 bases, with 15 bases between them. Germline CDR1 and CDR2: MNHEY and SVGAGI. The CDR3 nucleotides are TGTGCCAGCAGTCCTACGGTTGCTGGTGAGCAGTACTTC. Protein product: CASSPTVAGEQYF.

The rearrangement uses TRBV6-1 and TRBJ1-2, with 7 bases fitting TRBD1. From germline, CDR1 is MNHNS and CDR2 SASEGT. J gave up 6 bases and V 1 base, and 2 bases lay outside the gene matches. The CDR3 covers 13 residues. The CDR3 protein is CASSEGQGNGYTF. CDR3 in DNA: TGTGCCAGCAGTGAAGGACAGGGAAATGGCTACACCTTC.

The V gene is TRBV29-1, the J gene TRBJ2-2; D possibly matches TRBD1 or TRBD2 (5 bases each). V shed 8 bases and J shed 7 bases, with 11 bases lying between them. In germline, CDR1 is SQVTM, CDR2 ANQGSEA. CDR3 length: 11 amino acids. CDR3 coding DNA: TGCAGCCTGGGGGTCGGCGGGGAGCTGTTTTTT. It translates to CSLGVGGELFF.

There are a few counts of this clone. This chain links TRBV6-4 with TRBJ2-3, with 7 bases lining up with TRBD1. CDR3 length equals 15 residues. Germline CDR1 MRHNA, CDR2 SNTAGT. The V gene end was trimmed by 4 bases and the J gene end by 2 bases; junction bases not matched to a gene: 6. CDR3 sequence (DNA): TGTGCCAGCAGTGCTCGACAGGGAGACACAGATACGCAGTATTTT. This gives the protein CASSARQGDTDTQYF.

This rearrangement joins TRBV6-6 to TRBJ2-1; D ambiguous. This CDR3 comprises 15 residues. V was cut by 7 bases and J by 0 bases, with 13 bases left in between. Looked up from germline, CDR1 is MNHNY and CDR2 is SVGAGI (reference sequence). The CDR3 loop reads CASITGPSSYNEQFF. The CDR3 coding sequence is TGTGCCAGCATCACGGGCCCTAGCTCCTACAATGAGCAGTTCTTC.